One sample yielded the 22 T cell receptor beta chains listed below, sequenced in a study of T cells in Graves' hyperthyroidism and ophthalmopathy. TCR beta CDR3 regions were amplified from RNA. RT-PCR in the first round (using the HTBI primer set) targeted the TCR CDR3. MiXCR was run by TCRdb on the multiplex PCR reads, yielding one entry per CDR3 protein. The table shows hundreds of thousands of distinct CDR3 sequences, with around 14% occurring only once. The sample was blood. The source is a woman between 18 and 29 years old with Graves' hyperthyroidism.

The genes are TRBV20-1 and TRBJ2-7; 7 nucleotides line up with TRBD1. CDR1 and CDR2 (germline): DFQATT, SNEGSKA (reference sequence). The ends lost 5 bases at V and 1 base at J; junction bases unmatched: 11. The CDR3 covers 15 residues. The CDR3 bases are TGCAGTGCTTTCAGTTTCCGGGACAGTTCCTACGAGCAGTACTTC. Amino acid sequence: CSAFSFRDSSYEQYF.

The rearrangement joins TRBV7-2 to TRBJ2-5, with D possibly TRBD2 on 5 matching bases. Trimming took 7 bases from V and 2 from J, leaving 8 bases between them. The CDR3 loop spans 12 amino acids. Germline lookup yields CDR1 SGHTA and CDR2 FQGNSA. CDR3 sequence reads: CASTGLQETQYF. CDR3 nucleotide sequence: TGTGCCAGCACCGGACTGCAAGAGACCCAGTACTTC.

This clonotype came up many times. This sequence joins TRBV12-3 or TRBV12-4 and TRBJ2-7; D gene ambiguous. There are 23 residues in the CDR3. The V and J ends lost 2 bases and 6 bases respectively, with 41 bases between them. The CDR3 DNA sequence: TGTGCCAGCAGTTTATCTATGTTCGGGCGCAAGGAAAAAGGGCGGCGACGGATCGGCGAGCAGTACTTC. It yields the protein CASSLSMFGRKEKGRRRIGEQYF.

This clonotype has a count of ten or more. The V call is TRBV18, the J call TRBJ1-1; D is possibly TRBD1 (5 bases). This CDR3 spans 15 amino acids. The germline V and J ends were trimmed by 3 bases and 1 base, with 12 bases remaining between them. Germline V CDR1 and CDR2: KGHSH, LQKENI. The CDR3 is CASSPQSGANTEAFF. CDR3 nucleotide sequence: TGTGCCAGCTCACCCCAGTCTGGGGCGAACACTGAAGCTTTCTTT.

The chain carries TRBV20-1 and TRBJ1-4; D is unclear. This CDR3 spans 12 amino acids. The V end was cut by 5 bases, the J end by 7 bases, with 11 bases between. Germline V gene sequence: CDR1 DFQATT, CDR2 SNEGSKA (reference sequence). The CDR3 DNA follows: TGCAGTGCTTGGGGTACCGGTGAAAAACTGTTTTTT. It codes for CSAWGTGEKLFF.

This clonotype was counted many times. CDR3 DNA: TGTGCCAGCACAGGGGGCTATGGCTACACCTTC. This sequence encodes CASTGGYGYTF. The chain couples TRBV27 to TRBJ1-2; the match to TRBD1 covers 7 bases. With V trimmed by 7 bases and J by 4 bases, 0 bases remained unmatched. Per germline, CDR1 MNHEY and CDR2 SMNVEV (reference sequence). This CDR3 spans 11 amino acids.

The rearrangement links TRBV19 to TRBJ1-5, with 8 nucleotides matching TRBD1. V gave up 3 bases and J gave up 1 base; unmatched junction bases: 2. The CDR3 has 15 residues. The germline gives CDR1 LNHDA, CDR2 SQIVND (reference sequence). The CDR3: CASSMHRGSNQPQHF. In nucleotides, the CDR3 is TGTGCCAGTAGTATGCACAGGGGGAGCAATCAGCCCCAGCATTTT.

This clonotype was observed a handful of times. This may come from a read error, since a much larger clone is one base off. The chain joins TRBV3-1 to TRBJ2-7; D unclear. The CDR3 covers 15 residues. Germline V CDR1 and CDR2: LGHDT, YNNKEL (reference sequence). The DNA for the CDR3 is TGTGCCAGCAGCCAAGCCACTGACCTTACCTACGAGCGGTACTTC. It codes for CASSQATDLTYERYF.

The chain recombines TRBV6-1 with TRBJ2-3; weak D call: TRBD2 (5 bases). Trimming took off 6 bases at V and 2 bases at J, with 18 bases between the two ends. Germline V gives CDR1 MNHNS, CDR2 SASEGT. The CDR3 is 16 amino acids. CDR3 loop: CASSGWGVSATDTQYF. The CDR3 DNA sequence: TGTGCCAGCAGCGGATGGGGAGTTAGTGCCACAGATACGCAGTATTTT.

The V gene is TRBV6-1, the J gene TRBJ2-1; 12 nucleotides align to TRBD2. The CDR3 contains 15 residues. V dropped 5 bases and J dropped 9; count of bases not matched to a gene: 8. CDR1 and CDR2 from the germline V gene are MNHNS and SASEGT. CDR3: CASSPSGGGAGEQFF. The CDR3 DNA is TGTGCCAGCAGTCCTAGCGGGGGGGGGGCGGGTGAGCAGTTCTTC.

The table lists this clonotype with many counts. J is TRBJ2-7 and V is TRBV6-1; D is possibly TRBD2 (5 bases). Trimming took off 2 bases at V and 3 bases at J, with 8 bases between the two ends. Germline values: CDR1 MNHNS, CDR2 SASEGT. The CDR3 extends over 13 amino acids. The CDR3 loop is CASSEYGGYEQYF. CDR3 bases: TGTGCCAGCAGTGAATATGGAGGCTACGAGCAGTACTTC.

The CDR3, as DNA: TGTGCCATCAGTGTGGGGACAGGGGGCCACACCTTC. As protein: CAISVGTGGHTF. This rearrangement joins TRBV10-3 to TRBJ1-2; 12 nucleotides line up with TRBD1. V was clipped by 4 bases and J by 12 bases; unmatched bases: 3. CDR1 is ENHRY, CDR2 SYGVKD, per germline. This CDR3 spans 12 amino acids.

This clonotype was counted between two and nine times. J is TRBJ2-7 and V is TRBV4-1; TRBD1 agrees at 9 bases. There are 15 residues in the CDR3. Losses at the gene ends were 8 bases for V and 5 bases for J; bases not matched to a gene: 13. Germline V gene sequence: CDR1 MGHRA, CDR2 YSYEKL. The CDR3 loop is CASQWASDRGDEQYF. The CDR3 DNA sequence: TGCGCCAGCCAATGGGCGTCGGACAGGGGAGACGAGCAGTACTTC.

This clonotype was recorded many times. The V and J genes are TRBV9 and TRBJ1-2; maybe TRBD1 (5 bases). V was trimmed by 2 bases and J by 1 base, leaving 9 bases between them. Germline assignment: CDR1 SGDLS and CDR2 YYNGEE. The CDR3 has 14 residues. The CDR3 bases are TGTGCCAGCAGCGTGGGGGAACATAACTATGGCTACACCTTC. Amino acid sequence: CASSVGEHNYGYTF.

This clonotype was observed many times. This chain connects TRBV9 to TRBJ2-7; the D call may be TRBD1 or TRBD2 (5 bases each). The CDR3 is 13 residues long. The V gene lost 7 bases and the J gene lost 2 bases, with 13 bases spanning the gap. The V gene's germline CDR1 is SGDLS and CDR2 YYNGEE. This CDR3 reads CASSRDGPYEQYF. The CDR3 bases are TGTGCCAGCTCCCGGGACGGGCCCTACGAGCAGTACTTC.

Many counts were recorded for this clonotype. Written as DNA, the CDR3 is TGTGCCAGCAGTCCCCCAGGGTTGTATGGCTACACCTTC. Its protein is CASSPPGLYGYTF. The gene calls are TRBV12-3 or TRBV12-4 and TRBJ1-2; the D gene is possibly TRBD1 (5 bases). With 5 bases removed from V and 5 bases from J, the gap between germline ends came to 12 bases. This CDR3 has 13 amino acids.

This clonotype was seen just once. The chain combines TRBV29-1 with TRBJ2-5; 9 positions agree with TRBD1. The length of the CDR3 is 13 residues. The junction had 9 bases not matched to a gene; V was cut back by 8 bases and J by 5 bases. Germline loops: CDR1 SQVTM, CDR2 ANQGSEA. CDR3 coding DNA: TGCAGCTTTAGGACAGGGGAATTGGAGACCCAGTACTTC. Protein sequence: CSFRTGELETQYF.

This clonotype was counted many times. The chain joins TRBV7-9 to TRBJ1-2; the match to TRBD1 covers 7 bases. The CDR3 covers 14 residues. Germline lookup yields CDR1 SEHNR and CDR2 FQNEAQ (reference sequence). The V gene end was trimmed by 4 bases and the J gene end by 6 bases; junction bases not matched to a gene: 8. CDR3: CASSSGTATDGYTF. The CDR3 coding sequence is TGTGCCAGCAGCTCCGGGACAGCTACCGATGGCTACACCTTC.

This clonotype has ten or more counts. The gene calls are TRBV3-1 and TRBJ2-1, with a possible D match to TRBD2 (5 bases). The germline V gene has CDR1 LGHDT and CDR2 YNNKEL (reference sequence). The CDR3 consists of 14 residues. The ends were cut back, 4 bases at V and 9 bases at J, with 16 bases in the middle. CDR3 loop: CASSPDPAGGEQFF. CDR3 DNA sequence: TGTGCCAGCAGCCCTGATCCCGCGGGTGGTGAGCAGTTCTTC.

This clonotype has ten or more counts. This chain links TRBV12-3 or TRBV12-4 with TRBJ2-5; D may be TRBD1 (5 bases). There are 16 residues in the CDR3. The V gene lost 3 bases and the J gene lost 5 bases, with 19 bases spanning the gap. CDR3 DNA sequence: TGTGCCAGCAGTTTGGGCAGGGTAAAATTTGGCGAGACCCAGTACTTC. Its translation is CASSLGRVKFGETQYF.

This clonotype was detected ten times or more. The J gene is TRBJ2-3, the V gene TRBV5-1; the match to TRBD2 covers 13 bases. Germline-derived CDR1 and CDR2 are SGHRS and YFSETQ. Trimming cost V 4 bases and J 5 bases; bases outside gene matches: 4. There are 15 residues in the CDR3. The CDR3 region has the DNA TGCGCCAGCAGCATAAGGACTAGCGGGAGAGATACGCAGTATTTT. The encoded protein is CASSIRTSGRDTQYF. The full variable domain, with the rest looked up from reference TRBV5-1 and TRBJ2-3, is KAGVTQTPRYLIKTRGQQVTLSCSPISGHRSVSWYQQTPGQGLQFLFEYFSETQRNKGNFPGRFSGRQFSNSRSEMNVSTLELGDSALYLCASSIRTSGRDTQYFGPGTRLTVL.

This clonotype was seen only a few times. A much larger clone lies one base from this, so it may be a read error. The chain couples TRBV2 to TRBJ1-1, with D hard to call. The germline V gene has CDR1 SNHLY and CDR2 FYNNEI. This CDR3 spans 14 amino acids. The germline V and J ends were trimmed by 6 bases and 0 bases, with 11 bases remaining between them. CDR3: CASRAPTMNTEAFF. The CDR3 DNA is TGTGCCAGCAGGGCTCCGACTATGAACACTGAAGCTTTCTTT.